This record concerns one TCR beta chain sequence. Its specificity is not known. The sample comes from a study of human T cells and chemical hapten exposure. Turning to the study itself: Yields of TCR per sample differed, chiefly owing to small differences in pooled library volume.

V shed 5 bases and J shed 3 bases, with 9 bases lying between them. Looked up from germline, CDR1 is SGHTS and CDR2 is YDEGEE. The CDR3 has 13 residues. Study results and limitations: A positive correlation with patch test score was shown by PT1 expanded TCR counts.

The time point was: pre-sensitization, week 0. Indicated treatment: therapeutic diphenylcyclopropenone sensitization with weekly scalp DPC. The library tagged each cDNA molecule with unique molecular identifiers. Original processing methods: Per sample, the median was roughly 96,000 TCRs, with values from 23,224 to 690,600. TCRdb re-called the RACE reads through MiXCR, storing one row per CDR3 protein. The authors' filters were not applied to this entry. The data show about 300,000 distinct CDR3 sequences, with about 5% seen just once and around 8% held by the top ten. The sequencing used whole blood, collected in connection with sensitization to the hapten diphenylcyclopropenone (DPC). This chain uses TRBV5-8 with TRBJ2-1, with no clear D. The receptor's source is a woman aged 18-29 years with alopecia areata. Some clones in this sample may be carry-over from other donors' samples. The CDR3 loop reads CASSTGIYNEQFF. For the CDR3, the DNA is TGTGCCAGCAGTACGGGCATCTACAATGAGCAGTTCTTC.